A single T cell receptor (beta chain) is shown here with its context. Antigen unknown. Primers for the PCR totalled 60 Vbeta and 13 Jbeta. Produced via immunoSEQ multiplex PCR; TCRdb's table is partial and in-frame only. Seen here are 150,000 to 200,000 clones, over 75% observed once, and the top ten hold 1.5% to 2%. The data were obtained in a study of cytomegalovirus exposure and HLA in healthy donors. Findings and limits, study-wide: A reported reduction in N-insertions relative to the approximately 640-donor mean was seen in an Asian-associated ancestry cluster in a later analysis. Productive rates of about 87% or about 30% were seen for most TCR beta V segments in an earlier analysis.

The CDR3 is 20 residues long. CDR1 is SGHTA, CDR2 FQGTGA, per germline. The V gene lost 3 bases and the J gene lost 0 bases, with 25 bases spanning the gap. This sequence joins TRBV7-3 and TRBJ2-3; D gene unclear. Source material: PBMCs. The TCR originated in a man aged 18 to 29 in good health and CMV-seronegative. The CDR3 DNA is TGTGCCAGCAGCTTCCTTCCTTCGATCCACCAGGCGTGGAGCACAGATACGCAGTATTTT. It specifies CASSFLPSIHQAWSTDTQYF.